The present T cell receptor (beta chain) was sequenced within a study of shared clonotypes between healthy human individuals. Study observations and caveats: Depth was large, yet rarefaction showed that sorted-subset sequencing was incomplete. Sample collection involved blood only; tissue repertoires are likely different.

A remark on this clone: Its specificity is not known.

Assay used: immunoSEQ multiplex PCR; TCRdb lists only in-frame clones, some missing. The sample consists of about 2.5 million clones, 85% to 95% of them appearing once. Source material: naive CD4+ T cells from PBMCs. As to subset: CD45RA+ positively selected. The clonotype originates from a man in his late teens or twenties in good health. Some clones in this sample may be carry-over from other donors' samples.

CDR3 in amino acids: CASSPLERTYEQYF. The CDR3 region has the DNA TGTGCCAGCTCGCCCCTGGAGCGCACCTACGAGCAGTACTTC. This sequence joins TRBV18 and TRBJ2-7; D is unresolved. This CDR3 is 14 amino acids long. Germline V gives CDR1 KGHSH, CDR2 LQKENI. The V end lost 6 bases, the J end lost 2 bases, and 14 bases lay between the germline ends.